These 6 T cell receptor beta chains were all obtained from the same sample, sequenced in a study of blood T cell repertoires in COVID-19. TCRdb's table, derived via immunoSEQ multiplex PCR, lists solely in-frame clones and lacks some. The data hold some 170,000 clones, with around 83% observed a single time. The material sequenced was PBMCs or T cells enriched from blood (not recorded which). These receptors were collected from a middle-aged man who had recovered from COVID-19.

The chain recombines TRBV19 with TRBJ2-2; 7 nucleotides align to TRBD1. Germline CDR1 reads LNHDA; CDR2 reads SQIVND (reference sequence). The V and J ends lost 3 bases and 9 bases, in that order; junction bases with no gene match: 4. This CDR3 region has 13 residues. This CDR3 reads CASSMRQGRELFF. In nucleotides, the CDR3 is TGTGCCAGTAGTATGAGACAGGGCAGGGAGCTGTTTTTT. The entire variable domain, with the rest obtained from reference TRBV19 and TRBJ2-2, is as follows: DGGITQSPKYLFRKEGQNVTLSCEQNLNHDAMYWYRQDPGQGLRLIYYSQIVNDFQKGDIAEGYSVSREKKESFPLTVTSAQKNPTAFYLCASSMRQGRELFFGEGSRLTVL.

The chain is built from TRBV11-2 and TRBJ2-2, with 10 bases that match TRBD2. CDR1 is SGHAT and CDR2 is FQNNGV in the germline V gene. The CDR3 length is 19 residues. V was pared by 4 bases and J by 1 base, with 12 bases of the junction left unmatched. This CDR3 is CASSSIGGSGGRNTGELFF. CDR3 in DNA: TGTGCCAGCAGCTCAATCGGGGGTAGCGGGGGGAGGAACACCGGGGAGCTGTTTTTT.

This rearrangement joins TRBV30 to TRBJ2-5; 9 nucleotides match TRBD1. The germline V gene has CDR1 GTSNPN and CDR2 SVGIG (reference sequence). V trimming: 6 bases; J trimming: 4 bases; junction bases outside the gene matches: 6. The CDR3 has 13 residues. DNA for the CDR3: TGTGCCTGCCAGGGACAGGGAGGAGAGACCCAGTACTTC. This translates into CACQGQGGETQYF.

This clone has only a few counts. The chain couples TRBV11-2 to TRBJ1-2, with TRBD1 as a possible D gene (6 bases). Trimming pared 5 bases from V and 3 bases from J, leaving 19 bases between. Per germline, CDR1 SGHAT and CDR2 FQNNGV. The CDR3 spans 16 residues. The CDR3 sequence is CASSRDIPPGYYGYTF. In DNA, the CDR3 is TGTGCCAGCAGCCGGGACATCCCCCCGGGATACTATGGCTACACCTTC. Complete variable domain (other parts from reference TRBV11-2 and TRBJ1-2): EAGVAQSPRYKIIEKRQSVAFWCNPISGHATLYWYQQILGQGPKLLIQFQNNGVVDDSQLPKDRFSAERLKGVDSTLKIQPAKLEDSAVYLCASSRDIPPGYYGYTFGSGTRLTVV.

CDR3 coding DNA: TGTGCCAGCTCACCTGGGACAGGGGTTTACAATCAGCCCCAGCATTTT. Translating it yields CASSPGTGVYNQPQHF. The chain joins TRBV18 to TRBJ1-5; 10 bases agree with TRBD1. The CDR3 is 16 amino acids. The trim removed 3 bases at V and 3 bases at J, leaving 5 bases unmatched. Germline V lookup: CDR1 KGHSH, CDR2 LQKENI.

The rearrangement joins TRBV5-1 to TRBJ1-3; 8 bases match TRBD1. V dropped 4 bases and J dropped 3; count of bases not matched to a gene: 12. The CDR3 consists of 17 residues. From germline, CDR1 is SGHRS and CDR2 YFSETQ. DNA for the CDR3: TGCGCCAGCAGCCAGGGACCTCAGGGGGCCCATGGAAACACCATATATTTT. Protein sequence: CASSQGPQGAHGNTIYF.